A selection of T cell receptor beta chains follows, all from one sample in a study of blood T cells in healthy people across ages. TCRdb fed the 5' RACE reads into MiXCR, producing one record per CDR3 protein. Among 600,000 to 650,000 distinct CDR3 sequences, about 54% were seen once, and the ten largest hold 30% to 45%. The sequenced material came from blood. These receptors were obtained from a man between 60 and 75 years old in good health. Both conserved end residues are part of each CDR3. A D gene is named only where the DNA matches it firmly. Expanded clones get a size class; other rows say once, few or many, or leave the size out.

CAISGTGGVETQYF | TGTGCCATCAGCGGGACAGGGGGCGTGGAGACCCAGTACTTC | TRBV10-3 | few | TRBD1 | TRBJ2-5
CASSALPLGTGQYF | TGTGCCAGCAGTGCCCTCCCTCTTGGGACAGGACAGTACTTC | TRBV25-1 | . | TRBD1 | TRBJ2-5
CASSHGGGRGNSPLHF | TGTGCCAGCAGCCACGGGGGCGGGAGGGGCAATTCACCCCTCCACTTT | TRBV3-1 | . | . | TRBJ1-6
CSAWDGSYEQYF | TGCAGTGCTTGGGACGGATCCTACGAGCAGTACTTC | TRBV20-1 | . | . | TRBJ2-7
CASSQASGQGYEQYF | TGCGCCAGCAGCCAAGCCTCCGGACAGGGCTACGAGCAGTACTTC | TRBV4-1 | . | TRBD1 | TRBJ2-7
CASSHSDRGSNQPQHF | TGTGCCAGCAGCCACTCGGACAGGGGGAGCAATCAGCCCCAGCATTTT | TRBV3-1 | once | TRBD1 | TRBJ1-5
CASSTGTGGNIQYF | TGTGCCAGTAGTACTGGGACAGGGGGAAACATTCAGTACTTC | TRBV19 | . | TRBD1 | TRBJ2-4
CSAIHGLAVLSDTQYF | TGCAGTGCTATACATGGACTAGCGGTTTTGTCGGATACGCAGTATTTT | TRBV20-1 | few | TRBD2 | TRBJ2-3
CTSSLTGLNYGYTF | TGTACCAGCAGTTTGACAGGGCTGAACTATGGCTACACCTTC | TRBV12-3/TRBV12-4 | . | TRBD1 | TRBJ1-2
CATEMKGGFSYNEQFF | TGTGCCACGGAAATGAAAGGGGGCTTCTCCTACAATGAGCAGTTCTTC | TRBV11-3 | . | TRBD1 | TRBJ2-1
CASSSGLQYNEQFF | TGCGCCAGCAGCTCGGGACTCCAGTACAATGAGCAGTTCTTC | TRBV5-1 | . | . | TRBJ2-1
CSVGRGSTEAFF | TGCAGCGTTGGGAGGGGGAGCACTGAAGCTTTCTTT | TRBV29-1 | few | . | TRBJ1-1
CASKSTRGYNEQFF | TGTGCCAGCAAAAGTACCAGGGGCTACAATGAGCAGTTCTTC | TRBV6-5 | . | . | TRBJ2-1
CSAEGDSYTEAFF | TGCAGTGCTGAGGGGGACAGCTACACTGAAGCTTTCTTT | TRBV20-1 | . | TRBD1 | TRBJ1-1
CASRGPGQGAQETQYF | TGTGCCAGCAGAGGGCCGGGACAGGGTGCTCAAGAGACCCAGTACTTC | TRBV28 | . | TRBD1 | TRBJ2-5
CASSPMGQGSYEQYF | TGTGCCAGCTCACCGATGGGACAGGGGTCCTACGAGCAGTACTTC | TRBV18 | . | TRBD1 | TRBJ2-7
CASSRTWTSVGETQYF | TGTGCCAGCAGCCGAACATGGACTAGCGTGGGTGAGACCCAGTACTTC | TRBV3-1 | . | TRBD2 | TRBJ2-5
CASSGRGRETQYF | TGTGCCAGCAGTGGTAGGGGCCGAGAGACCCAGTACTTC | TRBV2 | few | . | TRBJ2-5
CASSQDLLAGDQETQYF | TGTGCCAGCAGCCAAGATCTACTAGCGGGGGACCAAGAGACCCAGTACTTC | TRBV4-2 | . | TRBD2 | TRBJ2-5
CSARTFEAEQFF | TGCAGTGCCAGGACCTTCGAGGCTGAGCAGTTCTTC | TRBV20-1 | few | . | TRBJ2-1
CASSGISGGGGEQFF | TGTGCCAGCAGCGGAATTAGCGGGGGGGGAGGTGAGCAGTTCTTC | TRBV9 | . | TRBD2 | TRBJ2-1
CASGPPWNSGEQYF | TGTGCCAGCGGACCGCCATGGAACTCTGGGGAGCAGTACTTC | TRBV28 | . | . | TRBJ2-7